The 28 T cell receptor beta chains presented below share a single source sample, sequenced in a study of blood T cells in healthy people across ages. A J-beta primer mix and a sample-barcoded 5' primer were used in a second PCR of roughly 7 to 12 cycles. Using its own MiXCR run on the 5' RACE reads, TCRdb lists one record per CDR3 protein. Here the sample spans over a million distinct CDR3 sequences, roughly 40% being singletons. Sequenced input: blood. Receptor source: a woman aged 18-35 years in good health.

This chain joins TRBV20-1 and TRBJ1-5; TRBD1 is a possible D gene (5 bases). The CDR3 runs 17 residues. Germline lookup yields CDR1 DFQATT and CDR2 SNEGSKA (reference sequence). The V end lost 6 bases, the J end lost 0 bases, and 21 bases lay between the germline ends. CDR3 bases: TGCAGTGCCCAGGGAGAATTGGCAGCCCATAGCAATCAGCCCCAGCATTTT. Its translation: CSAQGELAAHSNQPQHF.

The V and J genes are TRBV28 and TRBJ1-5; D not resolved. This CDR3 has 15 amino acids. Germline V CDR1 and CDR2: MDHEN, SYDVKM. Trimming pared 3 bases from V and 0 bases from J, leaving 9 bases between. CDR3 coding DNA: TGTGCCAGCAGTTTGCTGGACCATAGCAATCAGCCCCAGCATTTT. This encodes CASSLLDHSNQPQHF.

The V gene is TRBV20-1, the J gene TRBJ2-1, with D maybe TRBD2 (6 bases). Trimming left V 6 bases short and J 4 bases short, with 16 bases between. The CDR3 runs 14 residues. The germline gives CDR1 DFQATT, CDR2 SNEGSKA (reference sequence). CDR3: CSAGGEERYNEQFF. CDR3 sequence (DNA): TGCAGTGCAGGCGGGGAGGAGAGATACAATGAGCAGTTCTTC.

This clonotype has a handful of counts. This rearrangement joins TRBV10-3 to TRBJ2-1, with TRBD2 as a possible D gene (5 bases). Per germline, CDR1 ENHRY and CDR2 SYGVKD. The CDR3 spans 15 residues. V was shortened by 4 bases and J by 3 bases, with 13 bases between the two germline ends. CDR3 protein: CAISGTGRDYNEQFF. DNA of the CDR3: TGTGCCATCAGTGGGACCGGACGGGACTACAATGAGCAGTTCTTC.

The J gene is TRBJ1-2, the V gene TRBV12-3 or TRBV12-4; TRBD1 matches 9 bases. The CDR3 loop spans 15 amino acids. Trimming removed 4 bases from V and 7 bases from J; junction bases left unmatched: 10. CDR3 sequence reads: CASSSTTQGAGGYTF. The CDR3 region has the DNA TGTGCCAGCAGTTCCACTACACAGGGGGCGGGTGGCTACACCTTC.

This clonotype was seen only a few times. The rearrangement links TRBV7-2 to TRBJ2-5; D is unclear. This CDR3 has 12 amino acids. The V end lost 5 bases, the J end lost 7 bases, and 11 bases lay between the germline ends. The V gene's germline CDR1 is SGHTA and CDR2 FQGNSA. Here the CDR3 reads CASSKVVSTQYF. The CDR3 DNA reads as TGTGCCAGCAGCAAGGTTGTTTCGACCCAGTACTTC.

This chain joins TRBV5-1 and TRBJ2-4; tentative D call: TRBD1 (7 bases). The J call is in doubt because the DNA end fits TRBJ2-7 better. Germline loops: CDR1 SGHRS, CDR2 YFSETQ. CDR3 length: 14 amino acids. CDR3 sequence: CASSFRGDLNEQYF. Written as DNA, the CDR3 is TGCGCCAGCAGCTTCAGGGGGGATCTAAACGAGCAGTACTTC.

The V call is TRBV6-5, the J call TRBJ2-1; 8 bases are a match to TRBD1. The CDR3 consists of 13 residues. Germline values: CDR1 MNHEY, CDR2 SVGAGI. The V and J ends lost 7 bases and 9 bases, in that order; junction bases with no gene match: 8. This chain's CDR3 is CASTQTGGGEQFF. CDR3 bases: TGTGCCAGCACCCAAACAGGGGGAGGTGAGCAGTTCTTC.

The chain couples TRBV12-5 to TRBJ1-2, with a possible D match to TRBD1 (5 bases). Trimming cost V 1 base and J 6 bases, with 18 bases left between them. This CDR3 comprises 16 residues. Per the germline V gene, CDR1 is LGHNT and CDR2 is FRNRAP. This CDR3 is CASGLEGRDRLNGYTF. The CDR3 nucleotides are TGTGCTAGTGGTTTGGAAGGACGGGACCGTCTGAATGGCTACACCTTC.

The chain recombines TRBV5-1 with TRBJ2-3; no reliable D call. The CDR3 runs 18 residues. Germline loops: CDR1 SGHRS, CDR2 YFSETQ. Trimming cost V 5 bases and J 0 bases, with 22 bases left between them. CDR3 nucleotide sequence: TGCGCCAGCAGTTCCAAAATAGTGGAGAGTCCTAGCACAGATACGCAGTATTTT. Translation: CASSSKIVESPSTDTQYF.

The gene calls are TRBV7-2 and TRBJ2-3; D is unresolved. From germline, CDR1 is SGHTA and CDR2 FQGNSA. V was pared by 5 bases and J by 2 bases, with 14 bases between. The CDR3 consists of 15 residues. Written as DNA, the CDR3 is TGTGCCAGCAGCCCCCTTTACGGAAACACAGATACGCAGTATTTT. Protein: CASSPLYGNTDTQYF. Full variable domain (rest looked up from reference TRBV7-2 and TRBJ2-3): GAGVSQSPSNKVTEKGKDVELRCDPISGHTALYWYRQSLGQGLEFLIYFQGNSAPDKSGLPSDRFSAERTGGSVSTLTIQRTQQEDSAVYLCASSPLYGNTDTQYFGPGTRLTVL.

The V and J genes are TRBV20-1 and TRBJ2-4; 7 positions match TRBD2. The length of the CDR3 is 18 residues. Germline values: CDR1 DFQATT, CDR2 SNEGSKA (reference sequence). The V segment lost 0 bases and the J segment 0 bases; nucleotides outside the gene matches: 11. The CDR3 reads CSARDMGEGTLAKNIQYF. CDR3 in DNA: TGCAGTGCTAGAGATATGGGGGAGGGCACACTAGCCAAAAACATTCAGTACTTC.

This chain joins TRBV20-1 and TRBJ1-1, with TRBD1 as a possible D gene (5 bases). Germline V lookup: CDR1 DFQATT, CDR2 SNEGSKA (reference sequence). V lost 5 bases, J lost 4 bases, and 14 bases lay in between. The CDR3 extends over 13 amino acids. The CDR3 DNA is TGCAGTGCTCCGGGGGGGTGGAGCACTGAAGCTTTCTTT. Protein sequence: CSAPGGWSTEAFF.

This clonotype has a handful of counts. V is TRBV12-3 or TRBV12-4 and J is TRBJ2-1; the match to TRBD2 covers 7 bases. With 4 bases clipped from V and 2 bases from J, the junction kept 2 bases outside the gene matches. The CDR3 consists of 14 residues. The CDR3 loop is CASSSAGPYNEQFF. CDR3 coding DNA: TGTGCCAGCAGTTCAGCGGGGCCCTACAATGAGCAGTTCTTC.

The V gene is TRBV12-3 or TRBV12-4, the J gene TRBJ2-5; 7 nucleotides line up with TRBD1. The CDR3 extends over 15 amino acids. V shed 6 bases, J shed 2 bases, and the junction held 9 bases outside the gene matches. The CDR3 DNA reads TGTGCCAGCAGCCCCAAGGACAGGACTCAAGAGACCCAGTACTTC. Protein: CASSPKDRTQETQYF.

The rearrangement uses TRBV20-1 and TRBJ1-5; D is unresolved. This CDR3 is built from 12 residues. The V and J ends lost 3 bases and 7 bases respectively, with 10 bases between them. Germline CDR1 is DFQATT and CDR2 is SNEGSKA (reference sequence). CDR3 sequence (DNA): TGCAGTGCTAGTAGGAGAGACCAGCCCCAGCATTTT. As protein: CSASRRDQPQHF.

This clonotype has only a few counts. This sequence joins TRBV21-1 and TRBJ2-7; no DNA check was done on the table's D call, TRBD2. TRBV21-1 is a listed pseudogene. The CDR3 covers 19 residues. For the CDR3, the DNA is TGTGCCAGCAGCAAAGGAAGTAGGGGGGCTCGGGGGGCCGAGGACGAGCAGTACTTC. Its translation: CASSKGSRGARGAEDEQYF.

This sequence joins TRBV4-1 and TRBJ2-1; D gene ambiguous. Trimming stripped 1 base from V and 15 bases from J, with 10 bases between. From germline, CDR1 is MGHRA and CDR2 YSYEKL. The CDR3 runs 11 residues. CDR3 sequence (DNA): TGCGCCAGCAGCCAAGCGCAGTGGTGGTTCTTC. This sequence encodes CASSQAQWWFF.

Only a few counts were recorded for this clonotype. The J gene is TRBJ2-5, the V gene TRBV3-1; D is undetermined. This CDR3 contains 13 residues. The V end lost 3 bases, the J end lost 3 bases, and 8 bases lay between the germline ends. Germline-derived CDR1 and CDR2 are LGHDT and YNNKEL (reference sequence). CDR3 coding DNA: TGTGCCAGCAGCCAGGGCGCGGAAGAGACCCAGTACTTC. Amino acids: CASSQGAEETQYF.

CDR3 DNA: TGTGCCAGCAGCCACGCTAGCGCGGGAGAGACCCAGTACTTC. Its translation: CASSHASAGETQYF. This chain connects TRBV3-1 to TRBJ2-5; possibly TRBD2 for D (6 bases). Trimming took off 3 bases at V and 4 bases at J, with 12 bases between the two ends. The germline CDR1 and CDR2 sequences are LGHDT and YNNKEL (reference sequence). This CDR3 region has 14 residues.

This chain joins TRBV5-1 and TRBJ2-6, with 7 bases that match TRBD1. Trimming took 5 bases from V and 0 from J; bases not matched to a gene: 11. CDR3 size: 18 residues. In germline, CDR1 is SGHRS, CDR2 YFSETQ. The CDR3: CASRYPGTVGSGANVLTF. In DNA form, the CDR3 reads TGCGCCAGCAGGTACCCTGGGACAGTTGGCTCTGGGGCCAACGTCCTGACTTTC.

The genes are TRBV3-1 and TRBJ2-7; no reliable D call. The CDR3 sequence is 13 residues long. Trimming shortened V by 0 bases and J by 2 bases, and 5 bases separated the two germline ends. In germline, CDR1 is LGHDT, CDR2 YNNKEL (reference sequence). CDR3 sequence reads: CASSQDATYEQYF. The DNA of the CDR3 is TGTGCCAGCAGCCAAGACGCAACCTACGAGCAGTACTTC.

The CDR3 loop reads CASSLPGQTQETQYF. CDR3 DNA sequence: TGTGCCAGCAGTTTACCGGGACAGACCCAAGAGACCCAGTACTTC. The rearrangement links TRBV28 to TRBJ2-5; 7 bases fit TRBD1. V was clipped by 2 bases and J by 1 base; unmatched bases: 4. Germline CDR1 MDHEN, CDR2 SYDVKM. The CDR3 has 15 amino acids.

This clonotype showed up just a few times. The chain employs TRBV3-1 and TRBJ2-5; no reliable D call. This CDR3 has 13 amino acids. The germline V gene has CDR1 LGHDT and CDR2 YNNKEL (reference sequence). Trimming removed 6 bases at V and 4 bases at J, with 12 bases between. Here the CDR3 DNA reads TGTGCCAGCAGACCGGACCACGGAGAGACCCAGTACTTC. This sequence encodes CASRPDHGETQYF.

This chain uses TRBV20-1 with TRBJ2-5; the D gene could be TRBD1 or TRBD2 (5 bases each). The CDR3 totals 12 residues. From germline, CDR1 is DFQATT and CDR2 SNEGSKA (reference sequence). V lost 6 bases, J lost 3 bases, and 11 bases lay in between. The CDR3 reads CSAQGSEETQYF. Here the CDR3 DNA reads TGCAGTGCCCAGGGTAGCGAAGAGACCCAGTACTTC.

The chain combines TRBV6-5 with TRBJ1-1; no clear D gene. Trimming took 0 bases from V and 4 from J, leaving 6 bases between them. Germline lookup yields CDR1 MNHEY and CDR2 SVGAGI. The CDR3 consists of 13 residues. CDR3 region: CASSYSVATEAFF. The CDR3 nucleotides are TGTGCCAGCAGTTACTCAGTTGCCACTGAAGCTTTCTTT.

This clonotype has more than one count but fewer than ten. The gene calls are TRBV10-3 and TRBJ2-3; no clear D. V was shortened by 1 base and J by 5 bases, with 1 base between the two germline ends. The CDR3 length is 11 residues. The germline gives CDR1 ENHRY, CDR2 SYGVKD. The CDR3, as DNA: TGTGCCATCAGTGAGTTAGATACGCAGTATTTT. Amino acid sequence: CAISELDTQYF.

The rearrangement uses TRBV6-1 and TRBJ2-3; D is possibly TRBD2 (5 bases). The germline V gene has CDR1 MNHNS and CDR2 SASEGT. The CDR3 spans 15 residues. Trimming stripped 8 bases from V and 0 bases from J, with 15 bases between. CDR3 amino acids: CASQRFRGSTDTQYF. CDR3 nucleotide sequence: TGTGCCAGCCAGAGGTTCCGCGGGAGCACAGATACGCAGTATTTT.